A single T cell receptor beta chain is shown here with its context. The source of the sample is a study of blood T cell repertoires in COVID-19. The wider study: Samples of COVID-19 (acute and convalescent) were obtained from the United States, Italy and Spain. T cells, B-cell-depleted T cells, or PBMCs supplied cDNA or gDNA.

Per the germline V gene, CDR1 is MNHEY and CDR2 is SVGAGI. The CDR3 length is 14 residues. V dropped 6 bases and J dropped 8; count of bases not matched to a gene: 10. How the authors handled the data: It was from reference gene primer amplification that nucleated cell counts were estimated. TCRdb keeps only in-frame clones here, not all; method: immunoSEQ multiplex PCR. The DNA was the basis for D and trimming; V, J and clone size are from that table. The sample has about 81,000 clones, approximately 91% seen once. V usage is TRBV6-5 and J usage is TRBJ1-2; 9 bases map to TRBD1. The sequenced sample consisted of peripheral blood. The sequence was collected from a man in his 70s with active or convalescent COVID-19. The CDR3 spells CASRSTGGAGGYTF. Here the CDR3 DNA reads TGTGCCAGCAGATCAACAGGGGGCGCGGGAGGCTACACCTTC.